A single sample is the source of the 4 T cell receptor beta chains below, sequenced in a study of PD-1 blockade in mismatch repair-deficient tumors (dated by TCRdb to about 2017). The library was made by the immunoSEQ multiplex PCR assay. TCRdb stores this immuneACCESS table with in-frame sequences only. Part of the clones is absent; in the studies checked, under half of the shortfall reflects unresolved V genes, and no reason is known for the rest. For this sample the table gives around 68,000 clones, of which approximately 78% were detected only once. The ten largest make up roughly 6% of the sample. The sequencing here drew on peripheral blood, taken 2 weeks after starting pembrolizumab. These receptors were obtained from an adult with mismatch repair-deficient cancer.

As DNA, the CDR3 is TGTGCCAGTAGTATAGGTCGGACAGTGGCTTTCTTT. Translated: CASSIGRTVAFF. The V and J genes are TRBV19 and TRBJ1-1, with D maybe TRBD1 (6 bases). The germline V gene encodes CDR1 LNHDA and CDR2 SQIVND (reference sequence). V dropped 1 base and J dropped 11 bases, with 11 bases sitting between them. The CDR3 contains 12 residues.

This clone has only a few counts. The chain links TRBV20-1 to TRBJ1-5; the D gene is possibly TRBD1 (5 bases). V lost 6 bases, J lost 9 bases, and 12 bases lay in between. The germline V gene has CDR1 DFQATT and CDR2 SNEGSKA (reference sequence). The CDR3 loop spans 11 amino acids. As DNA, the CDR3 is TGCAGTGCCCTCAATGGGGGGCCCCAGCATTTT. The encoded protein is CSALNGGPQHF.

This chain links TRBV10-1 with TRBJ2-1; 13 bases match TRBD2. The CDR3 covers 15 residues. In germline, CDR1 is WNHNN, CDR2 SYGVQD (reference sequence). V shed 3 bases, J shed 7 bases, and the junction held 3 bases outside the gene matches. CDR3 in amino acids: CASSDPGLAGNEQFF. DNA of the CDR3: TGCGCCAGCAGTGACCCGGGACTAGCGGGAAATGAGCAGTTCTTC.

The count of this clone is one. V and J are TRBV6-5 and TRBJ2-1; D gene unclear. V was pared by 0 bases and J by 6 bases, with 3 bases between. The CDR3 is 12 amino acids. Germline V lookup: CDR1 MNHEY, CDR2 SVGAGI. This CDR3 reads CASSYSGNEQFF. In nucleotides, the CDR3 is TGTGCCAGCAGTTACTCTGGCAATGAGCAGTTCTTC.